This T cell receptor (beta chain) was found in a study of blood T cell repertoires in COVID-19. Study-level information: Both acute and convalescent COVID-19 samples were obtained from the United States, Italy and Spain. From T cells, B-cell-depleted T cells, or PBMCs came the material, which was cDNA or gDNA.

Trimming stripped 4 bases from V and 8 bases from J, with 16 bases between. The germline gives CDR1 SGHKS, CDR2 YYEKEE (reference sequence). CDR3 length equals 14 residues. Original processing methods: Reference gene primers were amplified, and this amplification served to estimate nucleated cell counts. The repertoire was sequenced with immunoSEQ multiplex PCR; TCRdb's copy has only in-frame clones and lacks some. V and J calls and clone size follow that table, whereas D and trimming were derived from the DNA. This table holds approximately 120,000 clones, more than 80% found once. Sequenced: peripheral blood. This clonotype was obtained from a human donor in a cohort sampled during active COVID-19. The rearrangement links TRBV5-5 to TRBJ2-1; tentative D call: TRBD2 (6 bases). CDR3 sequence: CASSGTSSSDEQFF. CDR3 nucleotide sequence: TGTGCCAGCAGCGGGACTTCCTCCTCGGATGAGCAGTTCTTC. The entire variable domain, with the rest obtained from reference TRBV5-5 and TRBJ2-1, is as follows: DAGVTQSPTHLIKTRGQQVTLRCSPISGHKSVSWYQQVLGQGPQFIFQYYEKEERGRGNFPDRFSARQFPNYSSELNVNALLLGDSALYLCASSGTSSSDEQFFGPGTRLTVL.